The present T cell receptor beta chain was sequenced within a study of T-cell memory formation after mild COVID-19. TCRdb reprocessed the 5' RACE reads with MiXCR, giving one entry per CDR3 protein. The sample has roughly 550,000 distinct CDR3 sequences; about a fifth are singletons. The V and J ends lost 0 bases and 0 bases respectively, with 10 bases between them. Germline lookup yields CDR1 SGHRS and CDR2 YFSETQ. The CDR3 covers 16 residues. General observations from the study: CD4+ clones that contracted lay mainly in CM and EM; CD8+ ones lay in EMRA. Among clones peaking at day 37 in the second wave, SARS-CoV-2 specificity remained unconfirmed.

A few counts support this clonotype. Its antigen is still unknown. The origin of this receptor is an adult woman who had mild COVID-19 (a few samples of this study predate the infection). Cell type and time point are not known. The source material was PBMCs or a T cell subset sorted from them (not recorded which). The chain recombines TRBV5-1 with TRBJ2-1; D is uncertain. CDR3 DNA sequence: TGCGCCAGCAGCTTGGCGGCGATGAGCTCCTACAATGAGCAGTTCTTC. Its translation is CASSLAAMSSYNEQFF.